The TCR beta chain described here comes from a study of cytomegalovirus exposure and HLA in healthy donors. Primers included in the PCR were 60 Vbeta and 13 Jbeta primers. The data were produced by immunoSEQ multiplex PCR, yet TCRdb's version contains in-frame clones alone and is incomplete. This sample has around 100,000 clones, with roughly 84% found just once. Germline V lookup: CDR1 MGHRA, CDR2 YSYEKL. Trimming removed 0 bases from V and 8 bases from J; junction bases left unmatched: 4. CDR3 length: 13 amino acids. The sample comprised PBMCs. The chain joins TRBV4-1 to TRBJ2-7; 7 bases match TRBD2. This sequence originates from a man between 18 and 35 years old in good health and CMV-seronegative. The CDR3 DNA reads TGCGCCAGCAGCCAAGACGTCGGGGGGAAGCAGTACTTC. Amino acids: CASSQDVGGKQYF.